These 24 T cell receptor beta chains came from one sample sequenced in a study of cytomegalovirus exposure and HLA in healthy donors. The PCR contained 60 Vbeta and 13 Jbeta primers. Data came from immunoSEQ multiplex PCR; TCRdb stores just in-frame clones and leaves some out. Of approximately 150,000 clones listed, roughly 82% are singletons. The sequenced material came from PBMCs. The receptors here all came from a man aged 18 to 35 in good health and CMV-seropositive.

This clone was observed a single time. The V call is TRBV29-1, the J call TRBJ2-1, with D tentatively TRBD2 (7 bases). The V gene lost 3 bases and the J gene lost 3 bases, with 12 bases spanning the gap. Germline V gives CDR1 SQVTM, CDR2 ANQGSEA. The length of the CDR3 is 14 residues. In DNA, the CDR3 is TGCAGCGTTGAGGAGGGGGGGGTCTACAATGAGCAGTTCTTC. This translates into CSVEEGGVYNEQFF.

V is TRBV4-1 and J is TRBJ2-7, with 7 bases fitting TRBD2. Germline CDR1 MGHRA, CDR2 YSYEKL. After removal of 4 bases from V and 0 bases from J, the junction contained 3 bases not matched to a gene. The CDR3 extends over 14 amino acids. CDR3 residues: CASSPASGSYEQYF. The CDR3 DNA is TGCGCCAGCAGCCCGGCTAGCGGCTCCTACGAGCAGTACTTC.

This rearrangement joins TRBV2 to TRBJ2-3, with D hard to call. Germline V gives CDR1 SNHLY, CDR2 FYNNEI. V gave up 7 bases and J gave up 9 bases, with 11 bases separating them. The CDR3 length is 11 residues. CDR3 DNA: TGTGCCAGCAATATCGTCTTCACGCAGTATTTT. It specifies CASNIVFTQYF.

This sequence joins TRBV4-1 and TRBJ2-7, with 9 bases aligning to TRBD2. After removal of 0 bases from V and 3 bases from J, the junction contained 6 bases not matched to a gene. The CDR3 spans 16 residues. Germline CDR1 reads MGHRA; CDR2 reads YSYEKL. In nucleotides, the CDR3 is TGCGCCAGCAGCCAAGATGGGGGGACTAGCCTCTACGAGCAGTACTTC. Residues: CASSQDGGTSLYEQYF.

The chain is built from TRBV5-1 and TRBJ2-5; 8 nucleotides agree with TRBD2. The CDR3 runs to 16 residues. Germline CDR1 is SGHRS and CDR2 is YFSETQ. The J segment lost 0 bases and the V segment lost 5 bases, leaving 9 bases of the junction unmatched. The CDR3 reads CASSPIGRAYQETQYF. The CDR3 region has the DNA TGCGCCAGCAGTCCAATCGGGAGGGCCTACCAAGAGACCCAGTACTTC.

The rearrangement joins TRBV5-1 to TRBJ2-7; maybe TRBD2 (6 bases). CDR1 is SGHRS, CDR2 YFSETQ, per germline. The CDR3 runs to 16 residues. Trimming took 3 bases from V and 0 from J, leaving 16 bases between them. The CDR3 nucleotides are TGCGCCAGCAGCTCTCTGGGCGGGGCGAGCTCCTACGAGCAGTACTTC. Its translation: CASSSLGGASSYEQYF.

The rearrangement joins TRBV7-9 to TRBJ1-1, with TRBD1 as a possible D gene (6 bases). V was shortened by 2 bases and J by 0 bases, with 19 bases between the two germline ends. CDR1 SEHNR and CDR2 FQNEAQ come from the germline V gene (reference sequence). CDR3 size: 18 residues. CDR3: CASSLNPRGGSMNTEAFF. In DNA form, the CDR3 reads TGTGCCAGCAGCTTAAACCCCCGAGGGGGTTCCATGAACACTGAAGCTTTCTTT.

This chain links TRBV14 with TRBJ2-3; a weak D match, TRBD1 (5 bases). The germline V and J ends were trimmed by 0 bases and 4 bases, with 14 bases remaining between them. Germline V gene sequence: CDR1 SGHDN, CDR2 FVKESK. The CDR3 has 16 amino acids. The CDR3 reads CASSQESVRAADTQYF. CDR3 in DNA: TGTGCCAGCAGCCAAGAATCAGTCAGGGCGGCAGATACGCAGTATTTT.

This chain links TRBV18 with TRBJ2-5; D uncertain. The CDR3 is made up of 14 amino acids. V lost 2 bases and J lost 0, with 7 bases in between. From germline, CDR1 is KGHSH and CDR2 LQKENI. CDR3 sequence (DNA): TGTGCCAGCTCACCAGGGCAGCACCAAGAGACCCAGTACTTC. This translates into CASSPGQHQETQYF.

The V gene is TRBV27, the J gene TRBJ2-7; tentative D call: TRBD2 (5 bases). The germline gives CDR1 MNHEY, CDR2 SMNVEV (reference sequence). Trimming pared 8 bases from V and 3 bases from J, leaving 11 bases between. The CDR3 contains 12 residues. This CDR3 is CASGWGVYEQYF. CDR3 in DNA: TGTGCCAGCGGGTGGGGAGTCTACGAGCAGTACTTC.

The rearrangement joins TRBV28 to TRBJ1-2, with D possibly being TRBD1 (5 bases). CDR1 MDHEN and CDR2 SYDVKM come from the germline V gene. This CDR3 has 14 amino acids. V lost 6 bases to trimming and J lost 8 bases, with 19 bases between them. CDR3 in DNA: TGTGCCAGCAGGGGTCCAGGGATCGCGGGGGGCTACACCTTC. It specifies CASRGPGIAGGYTF.

This clone was seen more than once but under ten times. This sequence joins TRBV4-1 and TRBJ2-2; the match to TRBD2 covers 7 bases. With 1 base clipped from V and 0 bases from J, the junction kept 8 bases outside the gene matches. CDR3 length equals 18 residues. Per germline, CDR1 MGHRA and CDR2 YSYEKL. The chain's CDR3 is CASSQAVLAPTNTGELFF. The CDR3 DNA is TGCGCCAGCAGCCAAGCGGTACTAGCGCCTACGAACACCGGGGAGCTGTTTTTT.

The V and J genes are TRBV2 and TRBJ2-7; TRBD2 matches at 13 bases. V trimming: 6 bases; J trimming: 2 bases; junction bases outside the gene matches: 4. The germline gives CDR1 SNHLY, CDR2 FYNNEI. The CDR3 has 15 amino acids. CDR3 nucleotides: TGTGCCAGCAGCGACGGGACTAGCGGGGCCTACGAGCAGTACTTC. Amino acids: CASSDGTSGAYEQYF.

The gene calls are TRBV30 and TRBJ2-2, with a tentative D call TRBD1 (5 bases). The germline gives CDR1 GTSNPN, CDR2 SVGIG (reference sequence). Trimming removed 4 bases at V and 6 bases at J, with 9 bases between. The CDR3 is made up of 12 amino acids. In nucleotides, the CDR3 is TGTGCCTGGACCCTACAGGCCGGGGAGCTGTTTTTT. It encodes CAWTLQAGELFF.

The V and J genes are TRBV21-1 and TRBJ2-5; the table's D gene call, TRBD1, was not cross checked with the DNA. TRBV21-1 is classified as a pseudogene. The CDR3 loop spans 15 amino acids. The chain's CDR3 is CASSHPGTDQETQYF. The CDR3 coding sequence is TGTGCCAGCAGCCACCCAGGGACAGATCAAGAGACCCAGTACTTC.

This clone was observed a few times. V is TRBV2 and J is TRBJ1-3; unclear D gene. The CDR3 consists of 13 residues. Germline V gene sequence: CDR1 SNHLY, CDR2 FYNNEI. Trimming pared 0 bases from V and 5 bases from J, leaving 5 bases between. CDR3 region: CASSEAGRNTIYF. Written as DNA, the CDR3 is TGTGCCAGCAGTGAAGCCGGGAGAAACACCATATATTTT.

The chain couples TRBV29-1 to TRBJ1-2; D perhaps matches TRBD1 (5 bases). This CDR3 spans 13 amino acids. V lost 7 bases and J 8 bases, leaving 20 bases between the germline ends. The germline V gene encodes CDR1 SQVTM and CDR2 ANQGSEA. DNA of the CDR3: TGCAGCGCCTCAGCAGGGACTGTGTGGGGCTACACCTTC. It encodes CSASAGTVWGYTF.

This chain connects TRBV5-1 to TRBJ2-3; 9 bases are a match to TRBD2. Germline CDR1 SGHRS, CDR2 YFSETQ. After removal of 2 bases from V and 5 bases from J, the junction contained 6 bases not matched to a gene. This CDR3 spans 15 amino acids. The CDR3 is CASSLTSGLGDTQYF. The CDR3 nucleotides read TGCGCCAGCAGCTTAACTAGCGGGCTTGGAGATACGCAGTATTTT.

This chain joins TRBV5-1 and TRBJ1-1; D may be TRBD1 (5 bases). V was cut by 3 bases and J by 3 bases, with 21 bases left in between. The CDR3 has 17 amino acids. Germline V lookup: CDR1 SGHRS, CDR2 YFSETQ. In DNA, the CDR3 is TGCGCCAGCAGCTCATCGGGACTCTCAAGGGAGTACACTGAAGCTTTCTTT. Translated: CASSSSGLSREYTEAFF.

This clone appeared once. The chain links TRBV6-4 to TRBJ2-7, with 10 nucleotides matching TRBD1. With 4 bases clipped from V and 5 bases from J, the junction kept 2 bases outside the gene matches. The CDR3 spans 13 residues. Per the germline V gene, CDR1 is MRHNA and CDR2 is SNTAGT. DNA for the CDR3: TGTGCCAGCAGTGCAGGGACAGGGGACGAGCAGTACTTC. Translation: CASSAGTGDEQYF.

This clone has just a few counts. Other DNA sequences of this sample code for an identical CDR3. CDR3 in amino acids: CASSEGRNTEAFF. The CDR3 DNA follows: TGTGCCAGCAGTGAAGGCAGGAACACTGAAGCTTTCTTT. The gene calls are TRBV2 and TRBJ1-1; D call uncertain. Trimming took 1 base from V and 1 from J, leaving 4 bases between them. This CDR3 comprises 13 residues. Germline loops: CDR1 SNHLY, CDR2 FYNNEI.

The V gene is TRBV28, the J gene TRBJ2-5; TRBD2 might be the D (6 bases). Trimming stripped 1 base from V and 1 base from J, with 13 bases between. The germline V gene encodes CDR1 MDHEN and CDR2 SYDVKM. The CDR3 covers 16 residues. The CDR3 DNA sequence: TGTGCCAGCAGTTTATCTCTAGCGCGAGGCCAAGAGACCCAGTACTTC. This codes for CASSLSLARGQETQYF.

This chain connects TRBV4-1 to TRBJ1-1; tentative D call: TRBD1 (5 bases). Trimming removed 1 base at V and 4 bases at J, with 10 bases between. The CDR3 covers 14 residues. CDR1 MGHRA and CDR2 YSYEKL come from the germline V gene. The CDR3 sequence is CASSQVSGGTEAFF. The CDR3 bases are TGCGCCAGCAGCCAAGTATCGGGGGGCACTGAAGCTTTCTTT.

This chain connects TRBV27 to TRBJ2-7; 7 positions agree with TRBD1. Germline CDR1 and CDR2: MNHEY and SMNVEV (reference sequence). The CDR3 totals 15 residues. The ends lost 3 bases at V and 0 bases at J; junction bases unmatched: 5. CDR3 region: CASSLRGPISYEQYF. CDR3 bases: TGTGCCAGCAGTTTGAGGGGGCCCATCTCCTACGAGCAGTACTTC.